The entry that follows covers one TCR beta chain sequence. Its target is not known. The sample originates from a study of cytomegalovirus exposure and HLA in healthy donors. Findings and caveats of the study: Cytomegalovirus-associated status was assigned to around 160 TCR beta chains. It was reported that the classifier diagnosed cytomegalovirus status with high specificity and sensitivity in both the original and validation cohorts.

Unrecorded immune exposures were likely, despite nominal health at sampling. The CDR3 has 17 amino acids. Germline V lookup: CDR1 LGHNA, CDR2 YSLEER. Trimming at V came to 1 base and at J to 1 base, leaving 4 bases not matched to a gene. Both 60 Vbeta primers and 13 Jbeta primers went into the PCR. In the original analysis: An analysis that came later counted 80 million or so unique TCR beta chains, around 12 million shared. Only in-frame clones appear in the TCRdb table, and some are missing; sequencing was by immunoSEQ multiplex PCR. The DNA gave D and trimming, while V, J and clone size come from that table. The data show tens of thousands of clones, with 6% to 9% seen just once and 2% to 2.5% held by the top ten.

What was sequenced was PBMCs. The clonotype was recovered from a man over 45 in good health and CMV-seronegative. The rearrangement links TRBV4-3 to TRBJ2-6; 7 positions agree with TRBD1. The CDR3 here is CASSQAGTASGANVLTF. The CDR3 region has the DNA TGCGCCAGCAGCCAAGCCGGGACAGCATCTGGGGCCAACGTCCTGACTTTC.